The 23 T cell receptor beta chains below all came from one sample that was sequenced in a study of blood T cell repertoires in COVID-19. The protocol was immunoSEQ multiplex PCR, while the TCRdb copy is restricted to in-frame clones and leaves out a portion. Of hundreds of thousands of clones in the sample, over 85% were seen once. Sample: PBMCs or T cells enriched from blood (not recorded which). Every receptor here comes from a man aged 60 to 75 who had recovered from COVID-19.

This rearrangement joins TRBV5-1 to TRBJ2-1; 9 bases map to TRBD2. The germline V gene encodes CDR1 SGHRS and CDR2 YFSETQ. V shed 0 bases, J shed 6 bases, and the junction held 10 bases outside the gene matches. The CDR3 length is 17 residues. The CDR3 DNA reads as TGCGCCAGCAGCTTGGGTAGCGGGGGCCCCATCGGCAATGAGCAGTTCTTC. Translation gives CASSLGSGGPIGNEQFF.

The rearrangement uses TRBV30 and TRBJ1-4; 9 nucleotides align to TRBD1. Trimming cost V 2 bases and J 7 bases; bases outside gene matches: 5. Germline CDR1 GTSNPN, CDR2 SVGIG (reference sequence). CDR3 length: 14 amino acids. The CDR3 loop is CAWSTGTGREKLFF. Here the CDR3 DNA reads TGTGCCTGGAGTACTGGGACAGGGCGTGAAAAACTGTTTTTT.

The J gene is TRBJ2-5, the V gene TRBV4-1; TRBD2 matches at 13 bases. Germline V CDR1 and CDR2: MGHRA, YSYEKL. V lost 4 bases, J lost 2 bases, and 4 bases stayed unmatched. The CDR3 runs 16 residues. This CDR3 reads CASSLGLAGPQETQYF. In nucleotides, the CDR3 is TGCGCCAGCAGCCTGGGACTAGCGGGACCTCAAGAGACCCAGTACTTC.

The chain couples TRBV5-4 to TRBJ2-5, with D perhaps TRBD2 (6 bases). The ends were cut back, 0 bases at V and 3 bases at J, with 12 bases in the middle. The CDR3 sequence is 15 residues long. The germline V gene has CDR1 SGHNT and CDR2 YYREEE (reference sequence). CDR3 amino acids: CASSLAQRAEETQYF. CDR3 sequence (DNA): TGTGCCAGCAGCTTGGCACAGCGGGCGGAAGAGACCCAGTACTTC.

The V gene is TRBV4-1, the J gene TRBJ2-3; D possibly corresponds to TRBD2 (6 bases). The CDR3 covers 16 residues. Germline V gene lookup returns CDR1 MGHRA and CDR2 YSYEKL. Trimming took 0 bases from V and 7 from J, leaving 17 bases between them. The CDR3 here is CASSQDTGVIVNTQYF. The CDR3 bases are TGCGCCAGCAGCCAAGATACGGGGGTTATAGTGAATACGCAGTATTTT.

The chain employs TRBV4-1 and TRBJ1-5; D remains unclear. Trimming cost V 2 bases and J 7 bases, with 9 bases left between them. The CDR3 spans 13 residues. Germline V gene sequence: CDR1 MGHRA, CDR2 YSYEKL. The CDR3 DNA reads TGCGCCAGCAGCCAATTCAGAACACAGCCCCAGCATTTT. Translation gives CASSQFRTQPQHF.

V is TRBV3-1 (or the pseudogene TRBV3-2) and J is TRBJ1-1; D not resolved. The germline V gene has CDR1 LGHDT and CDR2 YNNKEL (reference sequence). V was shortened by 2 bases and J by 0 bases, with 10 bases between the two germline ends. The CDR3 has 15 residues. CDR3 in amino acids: CASSQPAVMNTEAFF. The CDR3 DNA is TGTGCCAGCAGCCAACCGGCGGTCATGAACACTGAAGCTTTCTTT.

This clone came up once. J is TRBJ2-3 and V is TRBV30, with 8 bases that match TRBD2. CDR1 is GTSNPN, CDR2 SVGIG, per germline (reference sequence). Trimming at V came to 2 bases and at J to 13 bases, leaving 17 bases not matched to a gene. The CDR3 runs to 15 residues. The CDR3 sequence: CAWSNGGPGGGSKYF. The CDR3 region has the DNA TGTGCCTGGAGTAACGGAGGTCCGGGCGGGGGGTCAAAGTATTTT.

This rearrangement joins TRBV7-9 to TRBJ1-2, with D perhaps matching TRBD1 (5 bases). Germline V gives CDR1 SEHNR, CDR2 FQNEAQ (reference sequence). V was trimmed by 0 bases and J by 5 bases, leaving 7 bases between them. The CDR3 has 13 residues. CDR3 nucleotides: TGTGCCAGCAGCTTAGCAGGGGATTATGGCTACACCTTC. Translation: CASSLAGDYGYTF.

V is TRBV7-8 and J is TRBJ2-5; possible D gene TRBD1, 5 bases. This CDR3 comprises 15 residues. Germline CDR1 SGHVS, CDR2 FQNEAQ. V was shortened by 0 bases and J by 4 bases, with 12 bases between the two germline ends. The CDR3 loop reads CASSLASWGGETQYF. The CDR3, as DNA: TGTGCCAGCAGCTTAGCAAGCTGGGGCGGAGAGACCCAGTACTTC.

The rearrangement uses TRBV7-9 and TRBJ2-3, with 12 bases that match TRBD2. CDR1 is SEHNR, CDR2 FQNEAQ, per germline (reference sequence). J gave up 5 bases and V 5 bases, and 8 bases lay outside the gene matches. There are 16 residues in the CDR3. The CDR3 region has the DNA TGTGCCAGCAGCCTTTCTAGCGGGAGGGCCAGAGATACGCAGTATTTT. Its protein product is CASSLSSGRARDTQYF.

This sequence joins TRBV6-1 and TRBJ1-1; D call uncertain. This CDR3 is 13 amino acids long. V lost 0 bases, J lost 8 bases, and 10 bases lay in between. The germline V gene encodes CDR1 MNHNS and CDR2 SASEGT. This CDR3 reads CASSEASLYEAFF. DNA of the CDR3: TGTGCCAGCAGTGAAGCATCCCTATACGAAGCTTTCTTT.

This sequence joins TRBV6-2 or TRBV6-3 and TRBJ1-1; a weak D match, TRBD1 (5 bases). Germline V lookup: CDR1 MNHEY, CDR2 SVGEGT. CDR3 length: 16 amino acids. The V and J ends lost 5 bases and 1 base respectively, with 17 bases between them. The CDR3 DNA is TGTGCCAGCAGTACGATAAGCCAGGGTAGGAACACTGAAGCTTTCTTT. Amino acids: CASSTISQGRNTEAFF.

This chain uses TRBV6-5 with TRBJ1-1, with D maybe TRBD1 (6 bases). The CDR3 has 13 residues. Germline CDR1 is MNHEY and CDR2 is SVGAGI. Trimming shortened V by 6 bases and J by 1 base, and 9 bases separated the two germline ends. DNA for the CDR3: TGTGCCAGCAGCCGGGACACGAACACTGAAGCTTTCTTT. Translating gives CASSRDTNTEAFF.

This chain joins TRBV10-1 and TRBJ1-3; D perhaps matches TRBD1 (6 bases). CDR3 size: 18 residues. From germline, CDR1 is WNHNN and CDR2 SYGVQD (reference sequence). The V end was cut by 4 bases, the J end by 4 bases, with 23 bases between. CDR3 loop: CASSGTAIPFGFGNTIYF. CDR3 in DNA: TGCGCCAGCAGTGGGACAGCAATTCCCTTTGGGTTCGGAAACACCATATATTTT.

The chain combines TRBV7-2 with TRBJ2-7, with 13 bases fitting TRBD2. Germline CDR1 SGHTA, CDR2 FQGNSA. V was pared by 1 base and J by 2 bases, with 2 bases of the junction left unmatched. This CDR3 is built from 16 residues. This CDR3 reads CASSLGGTSGAYEQYF. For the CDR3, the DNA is TGTGCCAGCAGCTTAGGAGGGACTAGCGGGGCCTACGAGCAGTACTTC.

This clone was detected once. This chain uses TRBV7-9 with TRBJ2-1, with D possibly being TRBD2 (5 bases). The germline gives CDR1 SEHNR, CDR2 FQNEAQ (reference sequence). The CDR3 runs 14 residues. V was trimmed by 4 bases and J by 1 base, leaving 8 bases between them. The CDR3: CASSSLASYNEQFF. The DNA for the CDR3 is TGTGCCAGCAGCTCCTTAGCGTCCTACAATGAGCAGTTCTTC. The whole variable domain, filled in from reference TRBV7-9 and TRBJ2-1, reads DTGVSQNPRHKITKRGQNVTFRCDPISEHNRLYWYRQTLGQGPEFLTYFQNEAQLEKSRLLSDRFSAERPKGSFSTLEIQRTEQGDSAMYLCASSSLASYNEQFFGPGTRLTVL.

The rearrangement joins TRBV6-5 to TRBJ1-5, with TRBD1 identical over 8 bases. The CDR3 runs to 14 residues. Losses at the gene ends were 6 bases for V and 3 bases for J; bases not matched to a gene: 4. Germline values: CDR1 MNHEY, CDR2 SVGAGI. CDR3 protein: CASRVTGVNQPQHF. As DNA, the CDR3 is TGTGCCAGCAGGGTGACAGGGGTCAATCAGCCCCAGCATTTT.

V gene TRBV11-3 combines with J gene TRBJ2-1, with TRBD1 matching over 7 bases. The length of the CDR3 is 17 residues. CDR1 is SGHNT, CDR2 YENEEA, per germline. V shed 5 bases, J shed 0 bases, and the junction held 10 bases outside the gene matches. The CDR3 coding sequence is TGTGCCAGCAGCCGGGGCTCCGGGACAGTCTCCTACAATGAGCAGTTCTTC. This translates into CASSRGSGTVSYNEQFF.

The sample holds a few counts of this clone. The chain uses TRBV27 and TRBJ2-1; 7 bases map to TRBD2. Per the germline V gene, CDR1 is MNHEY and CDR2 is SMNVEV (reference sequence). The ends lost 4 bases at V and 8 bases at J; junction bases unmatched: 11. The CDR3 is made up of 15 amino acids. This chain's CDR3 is CASSSAGEGQDEQFF. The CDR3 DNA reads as TGTGCCAGCAGTTCGGCGGGGGAGGGTCAGGATGAGCAGTTCTTC.

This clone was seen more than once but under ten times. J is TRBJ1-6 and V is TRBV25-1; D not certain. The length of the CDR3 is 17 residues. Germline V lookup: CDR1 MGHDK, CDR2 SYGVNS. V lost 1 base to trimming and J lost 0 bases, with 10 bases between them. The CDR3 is CASSELARSSYNSPLHF. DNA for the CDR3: TGTGCCAGCAGTGAATTGGCAAGGAGCTCCTATAATTCACCCCTCCACTTT.

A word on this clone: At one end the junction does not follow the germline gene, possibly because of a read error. CDR3 nucleotides: TGCGCCAGCAGCTTGTACAGCAACTCTGGCTACACCTTC. Its protein is CASSLYSNSGYTF. This sequence joins TRBV5-1 and TRBJ1-2; D unclear. This CDR3 is built from 13 residues. Germline CDR1 and CDR2: SGHRS and YFSETQ.

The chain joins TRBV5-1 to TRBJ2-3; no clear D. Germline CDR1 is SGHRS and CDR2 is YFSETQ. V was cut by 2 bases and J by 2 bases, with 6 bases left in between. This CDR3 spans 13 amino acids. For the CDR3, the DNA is TGCGCCAGCAGCTTCCAGGTCACAGATACGCAGTATTTT. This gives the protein CASSFQVTDTQYF.